These 4 T cell receptor beta chains came from one sample sequenced in a study of blood T cell repertoires in COVID-19. Profiling relied on immunoSEQ multiplex PCR, and the TCRdb table lists in-frame clones only, not all of them. This sample carries around 60,000 clones, approximately 88% of them seen once, and the ten largest clones take 3.9%. The sequenced sample consisted of peripheral blood. Receptor source: a human donor in a cohort sampled during active COVID-19.

The chain combines TRBV4-3 with TRBJ1-4, with 7 bases fitting TRBD1. Trimming took 3 bases from V and 0 from J; bases not matched to a gene: 16. The CDR3 runs to 20 residues. Germline values: CDR1 LGHNA, CDR2 YSLEER. CDR3 loop: CASSQLNRGPDLPTNEKLFF. The CDR3 nucleotides are TGCGCCAGCAGCCAGCTGAACAGGGGTCCTGATCTTCCAACTAATGAAAAACTGTTTTTT.

This sequence joins TRBV7-6 and TRBJ2-3; 8 bases are a match to TRBD2. CDR3 length equals 17 residues. Looked up from germline, CDR1 is SGHVS and CDR2 is FNYEAQ. V dropped 4 bases and J dropped 2; count of bases not matched to a gene: 11. CDR3 protein: CASSSPGGGSFTDTQYF. The CDR3 DNA is TGTGCCAGCAGCTCACCCGGGGGGGGAAGTTTCACAGATACGCAGTATTTT.

V usage is TRBV19 and J usage is TRBJ2-5; 11 bases line up with TRBD2. V shed 3 bases, J shed 5 bases, and the junction held 17 bases outside the gene matches. CDR1 is LNHDA, CDR2 SQIVND, per germline (reference sequence). The CDR3 is 19 residues long. DNA for the CDR3: TGTGCCAGTAGTATCCTACAACTAGCGGGAGAGCCCCCCCGGGAGACCCAGTACTTC. This sequence encodes CASSILQLAGEPPRETQYF.

The rearrangement links TRBV6-6 to TRBJ1-5, with D maybe TRBD1 (5 bases). The V and J ends lost 4 bases and 0 bases respectively, with 10 bases between them. CDR1 is MNHNY, CDR2 SVGAGI, per germline (reference sequence). CDR3 length: 15 amino acids. DNA of the CDR3: TGTGCCAGCAGTTCCGTCGGACATAGCAATCAGCCCCAGCATTTT. Translated, it gives CASSSVGHSNQPQHF.